These 28 T cell receptor beta chains share one sample of origin, sequenced in a study of OX40 agonist ivuxolimab in advanced cancers. Sequenced by immunoSEQ multiplex PCR; TCRdb stores in-frame clones only, minus some. Among nearly 95,000 clones, roughly 92% were seen once, and the ten largest hold around 2.8%. This material consisted of CD4+ or CD8+ T cells sorted from blood, taken in a trial of the OX40 agonist ivuxolimab. These receptors were taken from an adult with an advanced solid tumor such as melanoma, head and neck, liver or kidney cancer.

The rearrangement links TRBV25-1 to TRBJ2-7, with TRBD2 identical over 16 bases. With 5 bases clipped from V and 3 bases from J, the junction kept 10 bases outside the gene matches. Germline V CDR1 and CDR2: MGHDK, SYGVNS. The CDR3 is made up of 18 amino acids. DNA for the CDR3: TGTGCCAGCAGTCCGGGACTAGCGGGAGGGCGTAGGTTCTACGAGCAGTACTTC. Translated, it gives CASSPGLAGGRRFYEQYF.

This chain links TRBV11-2 with TRBJ2-7, with D tentatively TRBD2 (6 bases). CDR3 length: 13 amino acids. Trimming pared 8 bases from V and 6 bases from J, leaving 17 bases between. CDR1 and CDR2 (germline): SGHAT, FQNNGV. The CDR3 sequence is CASGGPGGAEQYF. The CDR3 DNA reads TGTGCCAGCGGCGGGCCCGGGGGTGCCGAGCAGTACTTC.

The chain links TRBV27 to TRBJ1-2; 7 bases are shared with TRBD1. CDR1 MNHEY and CDR2 SMNVEV come from the germline V gene (reference sequence). This CDR3 region has 14 residues. The V and J ends lost 2 bases and 5 bases, in that order; junction bases with no gene match: 5. The CDR3, as DNA: TGTGCCAGCAGTTTAAAGGGGGCAGGGTATGGCTACACCTTC. Amino acid sequence: CASSLKGAGYGYTF.

This CDR3 reads CASSYSRPYNEQFF. CDR3 in DNA: TGTGCCAGCAGTTACAGCCGGCCCTACAATGAGCAGTTCTTC. The chain links TRBV27 to TRBJ2-1; D is uncertain. Germline V CDR1 and CDR2: MNHEY, SMNVEV (reference sequence). CDR3 length: 14 residues. The V end lost 4 bases, the J end lost 2 bases, and 9 bases lay between the germline ends.

J is TRBJ1-1 and V is TRBV6-1; unclear D gene. Germline V gives CDR1 MNHNS, CDR2 SASEGT. V was trimmed by 3 bases and J by 11 bases, leaving 22 bases between them. The CDR3 is 15 residues long. The CDR3 sequence is CASSEIYSDRGEAFF. The CDR3 nucleotides are TGTGCCAGCAGTGAGATATATTCGGACCGTGGGGAGGCTTTCTTT.

The chain joins TRBV27 to TRBJ1-2, with 9 bases that match TRBD1. The V segment lost 4 bases and the J segment 5 bases; nucleotides outside the gene matches: 8. Germline assignment: CDR1 MNHEY and CDR2 SMNVEV (reference sequence). This CDR3 comprises 15 residues. CDR3 sequence reads: CASSSRQGEGYGYTF. The CDR3 region has the DNA TGTGCCAGCAGTTCAAGACAGGGGGAAGGTTATGGCTACACCTTC.

The rearrangement links TRBV6-5 to TRBJ2-5; D not certain. Germline assignment: CDR1 MNHEY and CDR2 SVGAGI. The V end lost 7 bases, the J end lost 4 bases, and 7 bases lay between the germline ends. The CDR3 has 11 amino acids. The CDR3 loop is CASNVGETQYF. The CDR3, as DNA: TGTGCCAGCAACGTGGGAGAGACCCAGTACTTC.

The chain joins TRBV7-2 to TRBJ2-1; 8 bases are shared with TRBD2. CDR3 size: 13 residues. Germline CDR1 is SGHTA and CDR2 is FQGNSA. The V gene end was trimmed by 11 bases and the J gene end by 5 bases; junction bases not matched to a gene: 8. The CDR3: CAGGTRPHNEQFF. CDR3 DNA sequence: TGTGCCGGCGGGACTAGGCCCCACAATGAGCAGTTCTTC.

The rearrangement uses TRBV7-6 and TRBJ2-1, with D possibly being TRBD1 or TRBD2 (5 bases each). This CDR3 spans 16 amino acids. The V gene's germline CDR1 is SGHVS and CDR2 FNYEAQ. The V gene lost 5 bases and the J gene lost 6 bases, with 20 bases spanning the gap. As DNA, the CDR3 is TGTGCCAGCAGCCCGCGATCCGGGACGGCAGGCAATGAGCAGTTCTTC. Translation: CASSPRSGTAGNEQFF.

The J gene is TRBJ1-2, the V gene TRBV29-1, with TRBD1 identical over 9 bases. The germline V gene has CDR1 SQVTM and CDR2 ANQGSEA. The CDR3 runs 14 residues. Unmatched junction bases numbered 10, after V lost 7 bases and J lost 4 bases. The chain's CDR3 is CSGLTGGKFYGYTF. CDR3 nucleotide sequence: TGCAGCGGGTTGACAGGGGGGAAGTTCTATGGCTACACCTTC.

The V and J genes are TRBV4-1 and TRBJ2-1; D remains ambiguous. The CDR3 consists of 13 residues. The ends were cut back, 0 bases at V and 8 bases at J, with 8 bases in the middle. From germline, CDR1 is MGHRA and CDR2 YSYEKL. The CDR3 reads CASSQEWSDEQFF. For the CDR3, the DNA is TGCGCCAGCAGCCAAGAATGGAGTGATGAGCAGTTCTTC.

This chain links TRBV6-6 with TRBJ1-5, with 9 bases matching TRBD1. Germline V gene data show CDR1 as MNHNY and CDR2 as SVGAGI (reference sequence). This CDR3 comprises 14 residues. The V gene end was trimmed by 4 bases and the J gene end by 7 bases; junction bases not matched to a gene: 5. This CDR3 reads CASSLGTGIQPQHF. In DNA, the CDR3 is TGTGCCAGCAGTTTGGGGACAGGGATCCAGCCCCAGCATTTT.

The chain combines TRBV5-6 with TRBJ2-7; a possible D gene is TRBD1 (6 bases). Germline values: CDR1 SGHDT, CDR2 YYEEEE. The CDR3 is 15 amino acids. Trimming left V 2 bases short and J 3 bases short, with 15 bases between. The CDR3 sequence is CASSFGVPDSYEQYF. In DNA, the CDR3 is TGTGCCAGCAGCTTTGGAGTTCCGGACAGCTACGAGCAGTACTTC.

The chain employs TRBV19 and TRBJ2-1, with 10 bases aligning to TRBD1. The germline V gene has CDR1 LNHDA and CDR2 SQIVND (reference sequence). V lost 1 base and J lost 4; bases outside the gene matches: 1. The CDR3 contains 15 residues. The CDR3 sequence: CASSIGGQGYNEQFF. For the CDR3, the DNA is TGTGCCAGTAGTATAGGGGGACAGGGGTACAATGAGCAGTTCTTC.

This chain connects TRBV30 to TRBJ2-4; perhaps TRBD1 as D (6 bases). Trimming left V 2 bases short and J 6 bases short, with 14 bases between. CDR3 length: 14 residues. Germline CDR1 is GTSNPN and CDR2 is SVGIG (reference sequence). CDR3 sequence: CAWSQVQGRNIQYF. CDR3 bases: TGTGCCTGGAGTCAGGTACAGGGTCGAAACATTCAGTACTTC.

The chain couples TRBV4-3 to TRBJ1-1, with D possibly TRBD1 on 5 matching bases. V lost 4 bases and J lost 0, with 12 bases in between. The CDR3 spans 15 residues. Germline CDR1 LGHNA, CDR2 YSLEER. This chain's CDR3 is CASSPRGEVNTEAFF. The CDR3 DNA follows: TGCGCCAGCAGCCCCCGAGGGGAGGTGAACACTGAAGCTTTCTTT.

The chain recombines TRBV15 with TRBJ2-3; TRBD2 agrees at 10 bases. This CDR3 is 16 amino acids long. Trimming removed 2 bases from V and 3 bases from J; junction bases left unmatched: 5. The germline V gene has CDR1 LNHNV and CDR2 YYDKDF (reference sequence). DNA for the CDR3: TGTGCCACCAGCAGAAAAACTAGCGGGGAGACAGATACGCAGTATTTT. It specifies CATSRKTSGETDTQYF.

This clone was counted once. The V call is TRBV6-1, the J call TRBJ1-1; D is uncertain. Germline V lookup: CDR1 MNHNS, CDR2 SASEGT. This CDR3 region has 14 residues. V lost 4 bases to trimming and J lost 0 bases, with 9 bases between them. The CDR3 region is CASSGWILNTEAFF. The CDR3 bases are TGTGCCAGCAGTGGATGGATCTTGAACACTGAAGCTTTCTTT.

Only one count was recorded for this clone. The chain links TRBV4-1 to TRBJ2-3; 12 positions agree with TRBD2. V dropped 4 bases and J dropped 3; count of bases not matched to a gene: 2. CDR3 size: 15 residues. Germline CDR1 is MGHRA and CDR2 is YSYEKL. The CDR3 is CASSPGTSGTDTQYF. In nucleotides, the CDR3 is TGCGCCAGCAGCCCCGGGACTAGCGGGACAGATACGCAGTATTTT.

The chain links TRBV27 to TRBJ2-1, with 9 bases fitting TRBD2. V lost 8 bases and J lost 4; bases outside the gene matches: 21. The CDR3 has 19 amino acids. Germline V gene sequence: CDR1 MNHEY, CDR2 SMNVEV (reference sequence). Written as DNA, the CDR3 is TGTGCCAGCCAAAACTTCGGGACTAGCAATCCCTGGGGGTACAATGAGCAGTTCTTC. Translation: CASQNFGTSNPWGYNEQFF.

This chain connects TRBV13 to TRBJ2-5, with TRBD1 matching over 9 bases. Trimming cost V 4 bases and J 4 bases; bases outside gene matches: 22. Per germline, CDR1 PRHDT and CDR2 FYEKMQ (reference sequence). The CDR3 is 20 amino acids. In nucleotides, the CDR3 is TGTGCCAGCAGCTCAGCCAACAGTTTCCCGGGACAGGGATCGGCAGAGACCCAGTACTTC. This sequence encodes CASSSANSFPGQGSAETQYF.

The chain uses TRBV30 and TRBJ2-7, with D unclear. This CDR3 has 13 residues. Germline CDR1 and CDR2: GTSNPN and SVGIG (reference sequence). V was cut by 3 bases and J by 0 bases, with 9 bases left in between. In DNA, the CDR3 is TGTGCCTGGAGAGGTCGGTCCTCCTACGAGCAGTACTTC. It codes for CAWRGRSSYEQYF.

This clone was seen only once. The chain uses TRBV9 and TRBJ2-1, with 7 bases identical to TRBD2. The CDR3 totals 16 residues. The germline CDR1 and CDR2 sequences are SGDLS and YYNGEE. The ends lost 3 bases at V and 8 bases at J; junction bases unmatched: 14. CDR3 residues: CASSASGTTNEDEQFF. For the CDR3, the DNA is TGTGCCAGCAGCGCCTCCGGGACTACCAATGAGGATGAGCAGTTCTTC.

The J gene is TRBJ2-3, the V gene TRBV14; TRBD1 aligns across 10 bases. The CDR3 contains 17 residues. In germline, CDR1 is SGHDN, CDR2 FVKESK. Trimming cost V 4 bases and J 7 bases; bases outside gene matches: 14. This CDR3 is CASSPRTGGAWGNTQYF. CDR3 nucleotides: TGTGCCAGCAGCCCGCGGACAGGGGGGGCTTGGGGGAATACGCAGTATTTT.

The V and J genes are TRBV4-1 and TRBJ2-1; TRBD2 agrees at 10 bases. Germline values: CDR1 MGHRA, CDR2 YSYEKL. V trimming: 0 bases; J trimming: 8 bases; junction bases outside the gene matches: 7. This CDR3 has 16 residues. The CDR3 is CASSQEGSGRAHEQFF. The CDR3 region has the DNA TGCGCCAGCAGCCAAGAAGGCAGCGGGAGGGCCCATGAGCAGTTCTTC.

This clone was counted once. The chain's CDR3 is CASSSAGGASYEQYF. CDR3 DNA sequence: TGTGCCAGTTCCTCCGCGGGAGGGGCCTCCTACGAGCAGTACTTC. This chain links TRBV19 with TRBJ2-7; 9 bases match TRBD2. Germline loops: CDR1 LNHDA, CDR2 SQIVND (reference sequence). V was pared by 8 bases and J by 0 bases, with 8 bases of the junction left unmatched. The CDR3 sequence is 15 residues long.

The chain joins TRBV30 to TRBJ2-7; tentatively, D is TRBD2 (5 bases). This CDR3 spans 14 amino acids. V was shortened by 3 bases and J by 2 bases, with 14 bases between the two germline ends. The germline CDR1 and CDR2 sequences are GTSNPN and SVGIG (reference sequence). The CDR3 here is CAWSLRANPYEQYF. As DNA, the CDR3 is TGTGCCTGGAGCTTGAGGGCCAATCCCTACGAGCAGTACTTC.

The chain employs TRBV27 and TRBJ1-2; D is unresolved. V was clipped by 2 bases and J by 4 bases, with 8 bases between them. From germline, CDR1 is MNHEY and CDR2 SMNVEV (reference sequence). The CDR3 is made up of 13 amino acids. This CDR3 reads CASSLGSGYGYTF. As DNA, the CDR3 is TGTGCCAGCAGTTTAGGGTCTGGCTATGGCTACACCTTC.